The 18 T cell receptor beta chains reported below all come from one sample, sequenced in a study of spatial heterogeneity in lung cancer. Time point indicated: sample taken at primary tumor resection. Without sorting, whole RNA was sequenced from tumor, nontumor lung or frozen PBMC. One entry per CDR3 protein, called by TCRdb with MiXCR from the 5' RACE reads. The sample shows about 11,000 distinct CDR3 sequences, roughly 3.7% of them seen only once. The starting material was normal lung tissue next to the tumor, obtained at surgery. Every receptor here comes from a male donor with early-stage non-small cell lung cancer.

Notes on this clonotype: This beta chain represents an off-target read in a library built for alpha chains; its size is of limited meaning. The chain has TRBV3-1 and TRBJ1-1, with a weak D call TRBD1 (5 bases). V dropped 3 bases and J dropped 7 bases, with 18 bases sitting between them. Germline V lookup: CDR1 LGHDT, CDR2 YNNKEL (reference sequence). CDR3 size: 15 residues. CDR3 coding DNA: TGTGCCAGCAGCCACTATCCGGGACCGAAATATGAAGCTTTCTTT. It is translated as CASSHYPGPKYEAFF.

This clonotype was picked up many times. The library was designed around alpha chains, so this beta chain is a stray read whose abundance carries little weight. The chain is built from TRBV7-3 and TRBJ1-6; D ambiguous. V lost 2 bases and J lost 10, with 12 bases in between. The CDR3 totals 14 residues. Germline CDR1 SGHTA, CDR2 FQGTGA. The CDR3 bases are TGTGCCAGCAGCTTACATGGGGTCGACTCACCCCTCCACTTT. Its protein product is CASSLHGVDSPLHF.

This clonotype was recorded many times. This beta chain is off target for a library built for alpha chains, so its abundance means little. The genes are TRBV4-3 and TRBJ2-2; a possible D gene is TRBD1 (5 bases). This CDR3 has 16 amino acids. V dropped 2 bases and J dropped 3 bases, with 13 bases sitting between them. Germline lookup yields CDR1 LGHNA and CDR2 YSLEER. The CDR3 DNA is TGCGCCAGCAGCCAACTAGTGACAGTAGACACCGGGGAGCTGTTTTTT. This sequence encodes CASSQLVTVDTGELFF.

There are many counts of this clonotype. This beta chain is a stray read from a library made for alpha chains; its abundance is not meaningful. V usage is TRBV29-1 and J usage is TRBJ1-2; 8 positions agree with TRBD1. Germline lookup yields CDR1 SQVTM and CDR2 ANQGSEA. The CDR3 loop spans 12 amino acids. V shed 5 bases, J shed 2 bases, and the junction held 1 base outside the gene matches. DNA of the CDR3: TGCAGCGTTAGGACAGGGAACTATGGCTACACCTTC. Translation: CSVRTGNYGYTF.

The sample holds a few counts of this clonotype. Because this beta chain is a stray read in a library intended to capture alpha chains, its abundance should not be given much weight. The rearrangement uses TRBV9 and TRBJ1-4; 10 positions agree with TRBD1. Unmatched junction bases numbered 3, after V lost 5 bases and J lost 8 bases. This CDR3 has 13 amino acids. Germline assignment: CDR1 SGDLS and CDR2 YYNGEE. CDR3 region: CASRGTGEEKLFF. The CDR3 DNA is TGTGCCAGCAGGGGGACAGGGGAAGAAAAACTGTTTTTT.

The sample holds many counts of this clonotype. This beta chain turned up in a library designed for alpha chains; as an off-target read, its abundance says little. This CDR3 reads CASIGGPMNTEAFF. The CDR3 region has the DNA TGTGCCAGCATCGGGGGTCCCATGAACACTGAAGCTTTCTTT. V and J are TRBV2 and TRBJ1-1; D might be TRBD1 (5 bases). Trimming shortened V by 7 bases and J by 0 bases, and 12 bases separated the two germline ends. The CDR3 is 14 residues long. Germline CDR1 and CDR2: SNHLY and FYNNEI. The whole variable domain, filled in from reference TRBV2 and TRBJ1-1, reads EPEVTQTPSHQVTQMGQEVILRCVPISNHLYFYWYRQILGQKVEFLVSFYNNEISEKSEIFDDQFSVERPDGSNFTLKIRSTKLEDSAMYFCASIGGPMNTEAFFGQGTRLTVV.

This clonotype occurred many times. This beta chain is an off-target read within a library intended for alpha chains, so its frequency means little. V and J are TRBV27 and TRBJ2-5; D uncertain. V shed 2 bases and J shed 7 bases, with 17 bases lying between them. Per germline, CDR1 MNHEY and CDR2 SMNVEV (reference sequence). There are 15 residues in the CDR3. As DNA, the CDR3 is TGTGCCAGCAGTTTAACCGCCGGACCCGATCGGACCCAGTACTTC. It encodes CASSLTAGPDRTQYF.

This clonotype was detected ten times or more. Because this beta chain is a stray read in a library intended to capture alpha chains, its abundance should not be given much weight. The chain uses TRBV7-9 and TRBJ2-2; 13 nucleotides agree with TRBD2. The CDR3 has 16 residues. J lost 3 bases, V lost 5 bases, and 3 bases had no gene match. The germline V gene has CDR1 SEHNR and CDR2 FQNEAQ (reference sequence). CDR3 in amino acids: CASSTGLAGYTGELFF. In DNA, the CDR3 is TGTGCCAGCAGCACGGGACTAGCGGGGTACACCGGGGAGCTGTTTTTT.

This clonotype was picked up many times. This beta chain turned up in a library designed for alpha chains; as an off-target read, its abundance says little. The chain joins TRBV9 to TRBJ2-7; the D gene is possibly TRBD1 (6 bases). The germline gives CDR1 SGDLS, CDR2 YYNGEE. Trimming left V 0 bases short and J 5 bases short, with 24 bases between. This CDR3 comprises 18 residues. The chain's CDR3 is CASSVGVGFGTILDEQYF. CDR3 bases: TGTGCCAGCAGCGTAGGGGTGGGGTTTGGGACAATTTTGGACGAGCAGTACTTC.

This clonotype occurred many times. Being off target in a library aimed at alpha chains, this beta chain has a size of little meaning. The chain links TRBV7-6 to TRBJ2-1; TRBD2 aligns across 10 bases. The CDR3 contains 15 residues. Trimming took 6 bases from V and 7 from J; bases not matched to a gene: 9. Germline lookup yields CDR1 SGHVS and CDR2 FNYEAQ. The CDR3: CASSPTSGKANEQFF. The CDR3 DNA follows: TGTGCCAGCAGTCCTACTAGCGGGAAAGCGAATGAGCAGTTCTTC.

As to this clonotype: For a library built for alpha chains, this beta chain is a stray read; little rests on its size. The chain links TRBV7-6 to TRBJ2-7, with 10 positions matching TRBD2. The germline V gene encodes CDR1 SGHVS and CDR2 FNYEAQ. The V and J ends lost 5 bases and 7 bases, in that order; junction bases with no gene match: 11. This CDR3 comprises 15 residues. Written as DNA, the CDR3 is TGTGCCAGCAGCATAAAGGGACTAGCGAGCGAAGAGCAGTACTTC. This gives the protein CASSIKGLASEEQYF.

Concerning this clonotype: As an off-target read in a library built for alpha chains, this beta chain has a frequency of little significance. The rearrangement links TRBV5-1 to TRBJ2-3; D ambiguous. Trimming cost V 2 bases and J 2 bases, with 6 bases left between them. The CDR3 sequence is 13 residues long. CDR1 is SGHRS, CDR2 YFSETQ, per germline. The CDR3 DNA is TGCGCCAGCAGCTTCCTCCCCACAGATACGCAGTATTTT. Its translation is CASSFLPTDTQYF.

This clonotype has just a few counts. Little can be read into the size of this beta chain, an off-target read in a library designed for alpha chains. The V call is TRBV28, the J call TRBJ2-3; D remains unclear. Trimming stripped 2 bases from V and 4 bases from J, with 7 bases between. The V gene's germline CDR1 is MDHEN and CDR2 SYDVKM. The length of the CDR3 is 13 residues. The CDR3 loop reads CASSLKGSDTQYF. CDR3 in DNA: TGTGCCAGCAGTTTAAAGGGATCAGATACGCAGTATTTT.

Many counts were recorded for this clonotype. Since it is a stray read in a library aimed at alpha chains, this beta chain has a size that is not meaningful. CDR3 loop: CSAPHAAANTGELFF. Written as DNA, the CDR3 is TGCAGTGCCCCCCACGCCGCTGCGAACACCGGGGAGCTGTTTTTT. The chain recombines TRBV20-1 with TRBJ2-2; no definite D call. The CDR3 has 15 amino acids. Germline values: CDR1 DFQATT, CDR2 SNEGSKA (reference sequence). V was cut by 6 bases and J by 0 bases, with 14 bases left in between.

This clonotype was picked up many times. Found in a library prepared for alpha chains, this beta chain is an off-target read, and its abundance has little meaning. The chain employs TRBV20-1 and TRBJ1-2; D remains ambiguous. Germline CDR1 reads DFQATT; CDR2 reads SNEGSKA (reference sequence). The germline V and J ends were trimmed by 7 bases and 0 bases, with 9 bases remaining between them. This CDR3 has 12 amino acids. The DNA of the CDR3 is TGCAGTGTCCGGCTTTCTAACTATGGCTACACCTTC. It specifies CSVRLSNYGYTF.

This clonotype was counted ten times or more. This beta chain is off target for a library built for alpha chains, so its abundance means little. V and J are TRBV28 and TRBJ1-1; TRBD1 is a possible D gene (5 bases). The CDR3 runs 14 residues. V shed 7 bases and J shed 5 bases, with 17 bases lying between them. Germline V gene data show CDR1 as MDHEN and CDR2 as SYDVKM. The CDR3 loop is CASTRGGGRTEAFF. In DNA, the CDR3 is TGTGCCAGCACCAGAGGTGGGGGTAGGACTGAAGCTTTCTTT.

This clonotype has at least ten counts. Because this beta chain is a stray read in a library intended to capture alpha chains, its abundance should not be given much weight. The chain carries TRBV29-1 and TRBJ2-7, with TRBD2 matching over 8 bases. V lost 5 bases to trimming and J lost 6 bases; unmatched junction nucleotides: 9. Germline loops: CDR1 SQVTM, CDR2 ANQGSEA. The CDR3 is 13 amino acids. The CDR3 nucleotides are TGCAGCGTTCAGGTAGCGGGGTCGCCCGAGCAGTACTTC. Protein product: CSVQVAGSPEQYF.

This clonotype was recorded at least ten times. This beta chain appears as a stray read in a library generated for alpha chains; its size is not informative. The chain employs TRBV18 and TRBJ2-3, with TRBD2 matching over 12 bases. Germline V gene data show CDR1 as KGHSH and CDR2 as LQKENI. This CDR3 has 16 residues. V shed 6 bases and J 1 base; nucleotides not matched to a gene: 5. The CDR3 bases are TGTGCCAGCTCGTTTAGGACTAGCGGGGGCACAGATACGCAGTATTTT. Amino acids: CASSFRTSGGTDTQYF.